This T cell receptor (beta chain) was obtained from a study of blood T cell repertoires in COVID-19. Study background: Acute-phase and convalescent COVID-19 samples originated in the United States, Italy and Spain. Sample material is recorded as cDNA or gDNA derived from T cells, B-cell-depleted T cells, or PBMCs.

Authors' processing steps: Estimated nucleated cell counts came from reference gene primer amplification. Assay: immunoSEQ multiplex PCR; the TCRdb copy retains only in-frame clones and omits some. V and J calls plus clone size are reproduced from that table; the DNA served to infer D and trimming. The repertoire includes around 140,000 clones, 81% of them detected once, and 7% to 10% sits in the top ten. The V segment lost 1 base and the J segment 3 bases; nucleotides outside the gene matches: 10. From germline, CDR1 is LGHNA and CDR2 YNFKEQ. The CDR3 loop spans 18 amino acids. The sequence derives from a human donor in a cohort sampled during active COVID-19. The chain is built from TRBV4-2 and TRBJ2-3; 10 nucleotides line up with TRBD2. The sample consisted of peripheral blood. In DNA form, the CDR3 reads TGTGCCAGCAGCCAAGCAGATGGGCGTAGCGGGAGGACAGATACGCAGTATTTT. Its translation is CASSQADGRSGRTDTQYF.